Each of the 28 T cell receptor beta chains below was sequenced from the same sample in a study of T-cell reconstitution after alpha-beta-depleted transplantation in children. It was with unique molecular identifiers that the TCRbeta library was prepared. From the PCR reads, TCRdb called clonotypes with MiXCR, one entry per CDR3 protein. The data hold roughly 180,000 distinct CDR3 sequences, with roughly 14% observed a single time. Sequenced here: PBMCs from the stem cell graft donor, sampled from the stem cell graft. Receptors originate from a human donor who donated a stem cell graft to a child with acute lymphoblastic leukemia.

The V gene is TRBV5-1, the J gene TRBJ2-1; TRBD2 matches 8 bases. The CDR3 spans 15 residues. V lost 6 bases to trimming and J lost 0 bases; unmatched junction nucleotides: 5. From germline, CDR1 is SGHRS and CDR2 YFSETQ. The CDR3 nucleotides read TGCGCCAGCAAAAGCGGGAGTGGCTCCTACAATGAGCAGTTCTTC. Protein product: CASKSGSGSYNEQFF.

This clonotype has a handful of counts. The chain links TRBV20-1 to TRBJ2-3, with 8 bases fitting TRBD2. The CDR3 loop spans 15 amino acids. CDR1 DFQATT and CDR2 SNEGSKA come from the germline V gene (reference sequence). Unmatched junction bases numbered 6, after V lost 0 bases and J lost 4 bases. CDR3 sequence: CSARDLSGGADTQYF. CDR3 bases: TGCAGTGCTAGAGATCTGTCGGGAGGGGCAGATACGCAGTATTTT.

Many counts were recorded for this clonotype. The chain carries TRBV5-1 and TRBJ2-2; D not certain. The CDR3 totals 16 residues. The V gene's germline CDR1 is SGHRS and CDR2 YFSETQ. V was trimmed by 4 bases and J by 0 bases, leaving 13 bases between them. The CDR3 protein is CASSPPLASNTGELFF. The CDR3 DNA reads as TGCGCCAGCAGCCCACCCCTGGCGTCGAACACCGGGGAGCTGTTTTTT.

The sample holds many counts of this clonotype. The V and J genes are TRBV2 and TRBJ2-7; D uncertain. This CDR3 comprises 13 residues. CDR1 SNHLY and CDR2 FYNNEI come from the germline V gene. With 1 base removed from V and 2 bases from J, the gap between germline ends came to 6 bases. The CDR3 DNA reads as TGTGCCAGCAGTGAAGGGGCAGCCTACGAGCAGTACTTC. Translation: CASSEGAAYEQYF.

This clonotype was counted many times. J is TRBJ2-2 and V is TRBV20-1; the D is unclear. The CDR3 contains 12 residues. CDR1 is DFQATT and CDR2 is SNEGSKA in the germline V gene (reference sequence). V was shortened by 3 bases and J by 3 bases, with 5 bases between the two germline ends. This CDR3 reads CSARQDTGELFF. Here the CDR3 DNA reads TGCAGTGCTAGGCAGGACACCGGGGAGCTGTTTTTT.

This clonotype has at least ten counts. V is TRBV5-1 and J is TRBJ2-5, with 7 bases identical to TRBD2. The CDR3 consists of 15 residues. V lost 1 base, J lost 5 bases, and 8 bases stayed unmatched. Germline CDR1 reads SGHRS; CDR2 reads YFSETQ. CDR3 loop: CASSLQGGLKETQYF. In DNA form, the CDR3 reads TGCGCCAGCAGCTTGCAGGGAGGGCTGAAGGAGACCCAGTACTTC.

The rearrangement uses TRBV19 and TRBJ1-1, with 7 bases matching TRBD1. This CDR3 contains 14 residues. V was pared by 11 bases and J by 4 bases, with 13 bases of the junction left unmatched. CDR1 is LNHDA and CDR2 is SQIVND in the germline V gene (reference sequence). This CDR3 reads CASQRGQGPTEAFF. The DNA of the CDR3 is TGTGCCTCCCAGAGGGGGCAGGGCCCCACTGAAGCTTTCTTT. The full variable domain, in which reference TRBV19 and TRBJ1-1 provide the parts outside the CDR3, is DGGITQSPKYLFRKEGQNVTLSCEQNLNHDAMYWYRQDPGQGLRLIYYSQIVNDFQKGDIAEGYSVSREKKESFPLTVTSAQKNPTAFYLCASQRGQGPTEAFFGQGTRLTVV.

This clonotype has at least ten counts. The chain employs TRBV2 and TRBJ2-3; TRBD2 agrees at 11 bases. This CDR3 contains 19 residues. Germline loops: CDR1 SNHLY, CDR2 FYNNEI. With 6 bases clipped from V and 0 bases from J, the junction kept 14 bases outside the gene matches. CDR3 in amino acids: CASRDSGRASFLSTDTQYF. CDR3 DNA: TGTGCCAGCAGGGATAGCGGGAGGGCCTCGTTCCTTAGCACAGATACGCAGTATTTT.

CDR3 nucleotides: TGTGCCAGCACCCCCTTCGGGGGGAACACTGAAGCTTTCTTT. Its translation: CASTPFGGNTEAFF. The chain is built from TRBV6-1 and TRBJ1-1; tentative D call: TRBD1 (5 bases). Germline lookup yields CDR1 MNHNS and CDR2 SASEGT. The CDR3 has 14 amino acids. V was trimmed by 7 bases and J by 1 base, leaving 13 bases between them.

In this sample, this clonotype turned up a few times. The genes are TRBV3-1 and TRBJ2-4; no definite D call. The germline CDR1 and CDR2 sequences are LGHDT and YNNKEL (reference sequence). This CDR3 is 16 amino acids long. V lost 3 bases and J lost 11, with 23 bases in between. The DNA of the CDR3 is TGTGCCAGCAGCCACATATTCGGTGGTCGGCTTGGTCTTCAGTACTTC. Translating it yields CASSHIFGGRLGLQYF.

This clonotype came up many times. This chain uses TRBV12-3 or TRBV12-4 with TRBJ2-1; 8 positions agree with TRBD2. The CDR3 contains 15 residues. V lost 5 bases and J lost 2; bases outside the gene matches: 5. The CDR3 protein is CASSNPGLAYNEQFF. CDR3 coding DNA: TGTGCCAGCAGTAACCCGGGACTAGCCTACAATGAGCAGTTCTTC.

The rearrangement links TRBV5-1 to TRBJ2-3; 13 positions agree with TRBD2. V was clipped by 2 bases and J by 2 bases; unmatched bases: 17. The CDR3 sequence is 21 residues long. Germline V gene data show CDR1 as SGHRS and CDR2 as YFSETQ. The CDR3 loop is CASSLFGLAGVPFKNTDTQYF. For the CDR3, the DNA is TGCGCCAGCAGCTTATTCGGACTAGCGGGAGTGCCGTTCAAGAACACAGATACGCAGTATTTT.

The rearrangement joins TRBV27 to TRBJ2-7; unclear D gene. The germline gives CDR1 MNHEY, CDR2 SMNVEV (reference sequence). There are 17 residues in the CDR3. V was clipped by 5 bases and J by 0 bases, with 20 bases between them. The CDR3 here is CASSPVRTGDHSYEQYF. The DNA of the CDR3 is TGTGCCAGCAGTCCCGTGAGGACGGGCGATCACTCCTACGAGCAGTACTTC.

This clonotype has only a few counts. The V call is TRBV2, the J call TRBJ1-4; possibly TRBD1 for D (5 bases). V shed 6 bases and J shed 8 bases, with 16 bases lying between them. The germline CDR1 and CDR2 sequences are SNHLY and FYNNEI. The CDR3 is 14 amino acids. The CDR3, as DNA: TGTGCCAGCAGACTTGGGGCAGATGGGGAAAAACTGTTTTTT. This translates into CASRLGADGEKLFF.

The chain recombines TRBV15 with TRBJ1-5; D is unclear. Germline CDR1 reads LNHNV; CDR2 reads YYDKDF (reference sequence). The CDR3 contains 14 residues. The ends were cut back, 0 bases at V and 8 bases at J, with 11 bases in the middle. CDR3 loop: CATSRDPSSKPQHF. The CDR3 DNA is TGTGCCACCAGCAGAGACCCGAGCTCCAAGCCCCAGCATTTT. Complete variable domain (other parts from reference TRBV15 and TRBJ1-5): DAMVIQNPRYQVTQFGKPVTLSCSQTLNHNVMYWYQQKSSQAPKLLFHYYDKDFNNEADTPDNFQSRRPNTSFCFLDIRSPGLGDTAMYLCATSRDPSSKPQHFGDGTRLSIL.

The sample holds many counts of this clonotype. This chain links TRBV5-1 with TRBJ2-1; 9 bases match TRBD1. J was trimmed by 4 bases and V by 4 bases; bases with no gene match: 12. The germline gives CDR1 SGHRS, CDR2 YFSETQ. The CDR3 is 17 amino acids. The CDR3 DNA reads as TGCGCCAGCAGCCCCGGGGACAGGGAACTTCCTTACAATGAGCAGTTCTTC. This encodes CASSPGDRELPYNEQFF. Based on the CDR3 plus reference TRBV5-1 and TRBJ2-1, the full variable domain is KAGVTQTPRYLIKTRGQQVTLSCSPISGHRSVSWYQQTPGQGLQFLFEYFSETQRNKGNFPGRFSGRQFSNSRSEMNVSTLELGDSALYLCASSPGDRELPYNEQFFGPGTRLTVL.

This clonotype was counted many times. This chain connects TRBV27 to TRBJ2-4; D uncertain. CDR1 is MNHEY and CDR2 is SMNVEV in the germline V gene (reference sequence). There are 16 residues in the CDR3. The ends were cut back, 8 bases at V and 0 bases at J, with 17 bases in the middle. CDR3 in amino acids: CASGPLKDLAKNIQYF. CDR3 DNA: TGTGCCAGCGGGCCCCTAAAGGATCTAGCCAAAAACATTCAGTACTTC.

Ten or more counts support this clonotype. The V and J genes are TRBV29-1 and TRBJ1-4, with no clear D. This CDR3 spans 13 amino acids. V lost 4 bases to trimming and J lost 6 bases, with 12 bases between them. Germline V gene data show CDR1 as SQVTM and CDR2 as ANQGSEA. Here the CDR3 DNA reads TGCAGCGTTGCGGAGGGCCGGCATGAAAAACTGTTTTTT. Its protein is CSVAEGRHEKLFF.

This clonotype has a count of ten or more. The chain combines TRBV12-3 or TRBV12-4 with TRBJ1-1; a possible D gene is TRBD1 (6 bases). Trimming stripped 5 bases from V and 7 bases from J, with 20 bases between. This CDR3 region has 15 residues. CDR3 protein: CASSLGLQGTVEAFF. The CDR3 coding sequence is TGTGCCAGCAGTCTCGGACTACAGGGTACCGTTGAAGCTTTCTTT.

This clonotype was counted between two and nine times. J is TRBJ1-1 and V is TRBV27; 7 positions match TRBD1. V gave up 2 bases and J gave up 8 bases; unmatched junction bases: 8. CDR1 is MNHEY and CDR2 is SMNVEV in the germline V gene (reference sequence). The CDR3 contains 14 residues. CDR3 in amino acids: CASSLTPGGAEAFF. The CDR3, as DNA: TGTGCCAGCAGTTTAACTCCAGGGGGTGCCGAAGCTTTCTTT.

This clonotype was picked up a small number of times. The rearrangement joins TRBV5-1 to TRBJ2-2; maybe TRBD2 (5 bases). The V gene lost 7 bases and the J gene lost 0 bases, with 10 bases spanning the gap. Germline V CDR1 and CDR2: SGHRS, YFSETQ. The CDR3 has 14 residues. The chain's CDR3 is CASSHGANTGELFF. CDR3 bases: TGCGCCAGCTCCCACGGGGCGAACACCGGGGAGCTGTTTTTT.

In its sample, this clonotype was seen a few times. The chain joins TRBV20-1 to TRBJ2-7, with D uncertain. Germline-derived CDR1 and CDR2 are DFQATT and SNEGSKA (reference sequence). CDR3 length equals 14 residues. V lost 6 bases, J lost 0 bases, and 15 bases lay in between. The CDR3 region is CSAITHPSSYEQYF. CDR3 in DNA: TGCAGTGCCATAACCCATCCGAGCTCCTACGAGCAGTACTTC.

This clonotype was observed at least ten times. This rearrangement joins TRBV3-1 to TRBJ2-3; 13 bases line up with TRBD2. Germline V gene lookup returns CDR1 LGHDT and CDR2 YNNKEL (reference sequence). J lost 3 bases, V lost 0 bases, and 6 bases had no gene match. The CDR3 runs to 18 residues. CDR3 sequence reads: CASSQDRRLAGGTDTQYF. As DNA, the CDR3 is TGTGCCAGCAGCCAAGATCGTCGACTAGCGGGAGGAACAGATACGCAGTATTTT.

This clonotype was observed many times. V is TRBV27 and J is TRBJ2-1, with TRBD1 matching over 9 bases. Germline values: CDR1 MNHEY, CDR2 SMNVEV (reference sequence). Trimming removed 7 bases from V and 3 bases from J; junction bases left unmatched: 13. The CDR3 has 17 amino acids. CDR3 nucleotide sequence: TGTGCCAGCAACCCGGGACAGGGTATGGGATTCTACAATGAGCAGTTCTTC. This gives the protein CASNPGQGMGFYNEQFF.

This clonotype was observed at least ten times. J is TRBJ1-1 and V is TRBV10-3; D is possibly TRBD1 (5 bases). Trimming removed 4 bases at V and 0 bases at J, with 9 bases between. Germline V gene sequence: CDR1 ENHRY, CDR2 SYGVKD. CDR3 length equals 14 residues. For the CDR3, the DNA is TGTGCCATCAGTGGTCAGGGAGTGAACACTGAAGCTTTCTTT. Translation: CAISGQGVNTEAFF.

The table lists this clonotype with many counts. V gene TRBV20-1 combines with J gene TRBJ2-7; 9 positions match TRBD2. This CDR3 contains 15 residues. Germline V gene lookup returns CDR1 DFQATT and CDR2 SNEGSKA (reference sequence). The V gene end was trimmed by 5 bases and the J gene end by 3 bases; junction bases not matched to a gene: 11. CDR3 sequence (DNA): TGCAGTGCTGCGGAGAGCGGGAGGAGCGACTACGAGCAGTACTTC. Translation: CSAAESGRSDYEQYF.

This clonotype was counted ten times or more. V and J are TRBV29-1 and TRBJ2-4; D ambiguous. Germline CDR1 SQVTM, CDR2 ANQGSEA. The CDR3 has 12 residues. Trimming left V 5 bases short and J 4 bases short, with 9 bases between. The CDR3 loop is CSVIRTKNIQYF. Here the CDR3 DNA reads TGCAGCGTTATCCGTACGAAAAACATTCAGTACTTC.

The chain recombines TRBV4-1 with TRBJ2-2; the match to TRBD2 covers 12 bases. Germline V CDR1 and CDR2: MGHRA, YSYEKL. This CDR3 is built from 17 residues. The V segment lost 3 bases and the J segment 4 bases; nucleotides outside the gene matches: 6. The CDR3 nucleotides read TGCGCCAGCAGCCAGCGACTAGCGGGAGAAGGCACCGGGGAGCTGTTTTTT. Its translation is CASSQRLAGEGTGELFF.